The 2 T cell receptor beta chains listed next were all sequenced from one sample in a study of neurological immune-mediated disorders. TCRdb re-called the 5' RACE reads through MiXCR, storing one row per CDR3 protein. The repertoire includes roughly 50,000 distinct CDR3 sequences, about 12% of them detected once, and around a tenth sits in the top ten. Input material: PBMCs. These receptors were collected from a woman between 55 and 75 years old with HTLV-1-associated myelopathy (HAM/TSP).

A few counts support this clonotype. The V and J genes are TRBV6-1 and TRBJ1-1, with D unresolved. CDR1 and CDR2 (germline): MNHNS, SASEGT. There are 15 residues in the CDR3. Trimming cost V 2 bases and J 0 bases, with 10 bases left between them. DNA for the CDR3: TGTGCCAGCAGTGAATACGGGTTAATGAACACTGAAGCTTTCTTT. Amino acid sequence: CASSEYGLMNTEAFF.

This clonotype was detected ten times or more. The chain links TRBV29-1 to TRBJ2-5; D is undetermined. The CDR3 is 10 amino acids. Germline assignment: CDR1 SQVTM and CDR2 ANQGSEA. V dropped 7 bases and J dropped 5 bases, with 8 bases sitting between them. CDR3 region: CSAARETQYF. The CDR3 bases are TGCAGCGCGGCGAGGGAGACCCAGTACTTC.